Listed here are 15 T cell receptor beta chains from one sample, sequenced in a study of cytotoxic CD8 clonotypes in ibrutinib-treated CLL. Clones were sequenced by immunoSEQ multiplex PCR, and TCRdb holds only the in-frame ones, with some missing. The sample shows about 200,000 clones, roughly 77% of them seen only once. The specimen comprised PBMCs, sampled after 12 months of ibrutinib treatment. The source of these receptors is a human donor with chronic lymphocytic leukemia.

The chain recombines TRBV9 with TRBJ1-3; a possible D gene is TRBD1 (6 bases). Looked up from germline, CDR1 is SGDLS and CDR2 is YYNGEE. Deletions cut 3 bases from V and 2 bases from J, with 15 bases between. The CDR3 runs 16 residues. The CDR3 reads CASSAGGLLAGNTIYF. CDR3 DNA sequence: TGTGCCAGCAGCGCGGGGGGGCTCCTCGCTGGAAACACCATATATTTT.

The CDR3: CASSYSGQGDYEQYF. The CDR3 DNA reads as TGTGCCAGCAGTTACTCTGGGCAGGGGGATTACGAGCAGTACTTC. The chain combines TRBV6-5 with TRBJ2-7, with 7 bases fitting TRBD1. With V trimmed by 0 bases and J by 4 bases, 6 bases remained unmatched. The CDR3 is made up of 15 amino acids. Germline V gene data show CDR1 as MNHEY and CDR2 as SVGAGI.

The V and J genes are TRBV4-2 and TRBJ2-1; 8 positions match TRBD2. This CDR3 spans 17 amino acids. Germline CDR1 reads LGHNA; CDR2 reads YNFKEQ. Trimming at V came to 4 bases and at J to 4 bases, leaving 12 bases not matched to a gene. The CDR3 reads CASSPLGAGVLYNEQFF. CDR3 nucleotides: TGTGCCAGCAGCCCGTTGGGAGCGGGAGTCTTGTACAATGAGCAGTTCTTC.

The chain has TRBV28 and TRBJ2-1; 8 nucleotides align to TRBD1. V dropped 7 bases and J dropped 10; count of bases not matched to a gene: 9. The CDR3 covers 13 residues. CDR1 MDHEN and CDR2 SYDVKM come from the germline V gene. CDR3 in amino acids: CASTPRTGKEQFF. In DNA form, the CDR3 reads TGTGCCAGCACCCCCAGGACAGGGAAGGAGCAGTTCTTC.

The chain carries TRBV28 and TRBJ2-7; TRBD1 matches 9 bases. Germline CDR1 reads MDHEN; CDR2 reads SYDVKM. V trimming: 6 bases; J trimming: 2 bases; junction bases outside the gene matches: 8. The CDR3 has 15 amino acids. Written as DNA, the CDR3 is TGTGCCAGCAGAAATCCGGGACAGGGTACCTACGAGCAGTACTTC. As protein: CASRNPGQGTYEQYF.

This clone has only a few counts. The genes are TRBV6-5 and TRBJ1-2; D unresolved. The CDR3 has 14 amino acids. Trimming took off 6 bases at V and 0 bases at J, with 11 bases between the two ends. CDR1 MNHEY and CDR2 SVGAGI come from the germline V gene. This CDR3 reads CASRSTDPNYGYTF. For the CDR3, the DNA is TGTGCCAGCAGGAGCACAGACCCTAACTATGGCTACACCTTC.

The chain recombines TRBV5-1 with TRBJ2-7; a possible D gene is TRBD1 (6 bases). V was trimmed by 1 base and J by 1 base, leaving 15 bases between them. Germline V gene sequence: CDR1 SGHRS, CDR2 YFSETQ. The CDR3 is 16 amino acids. This chain's CDR3 is CASSLSAGTTSYEQYF. Here the CDR3 DNA reads TGCGCCAGCAGCTTGTCAGCTGGGACAACTTCCTACGAGCAGTACTTC.

The chain is built from TRBV4-2 and TRBJ1-1; D remains unclear. Trimming cost V 3 bases and J 5 bases, with 13 bases left between them. Germline V CDR1 and CDR2: LGHNA, YNFKEQ. This CDR3 is built from 14 residues. CDR3 DNA sequence: TGTGCCAGCAGCCAGACACAACATGGGACTGAAGCTTTCTTT. Amino acids: CASSQTQHGTEAFF.

The chain employs TRBV18 and TRBJ1-1; tentative D call: TRBD1 (5 bases). Per germline, CDR1 KGHSH and CDR2 LQKENI. The CDR3 has 14 residues. V was clipped by 0 bases and J by 11 bases, with 16 bases between them. In DNA, the CDR3 is TGTGCCAGCTCACCACCGGGGGAGAGGGATAGGGCTTTCTTT. It yields the protein CASSPPGERDRAFF.

The V and J genes are TRBV5-1 and TRBJ1-1, with D maybe TRBD1 (5 bases). Trimming pared 0 bases from V and 5 bases from J, leaving 14 bases between. This CDR3 contains 15 residues. Germline V gene lookup returns CDR1 SGHRS and CDR2 YFSETQ. CDR3 residues: CASSLGGIKGTEAFF. The DNA of the CDR3 is TGCGCCAGCAGCTTGGGGGGCATTAAGGGGACTGAAGCTTTCTTT.

This chain connects TRBV7-9 to TRBJ2-7, with 8 bases fitting TRBD1. The CDR3 has 18 amino acids. The V segment lost 1 base and the J segment 3 bases; nucleotides outside the gene matches: 14. CDR1 and CDR2 (germline): SEHNR, FQNEAQ (reference sequence). The CDR3 coding sequence is TGTGCCAGCAGCTTAGACCCTAGCCGGACAGGGCTAAGCTACGAGCAGTACTTC. Amino acid sequence: CASSLDPSRTGLSYEQYF. The full variable domain, its missing parts supplied by reference TRBV7-9 and TRBJ2-7, is DTGVSQNPRHKITKRGQNVTFRCDPISEHNRLYWYRQTLGQGPEFLTYFQNEAQLEKSRLLSDRFSAERPKGSFSTLEIQRTEQGDSAMYLCASSLDPSRTGLSYEQYFGPGTRLTVT.

This CDR3 is CASRRTVMNTEAFF. The CDR3 DNA sequence: TGTGCCAGCAGGAGGACAGTAATGAACACTGAAGCTTTCTTT. The gene calls are TRBV28 and TRBJ1-1; D perhaps matches TRBD1 (6 bases). Germline CDR1 is MDHEN and CDR2 is SYDVKM. The length of the CDR3 is 14 residues. Between the trimmed V and J ends, which lost 6 bases and 0 bases, there was a span of 11 bases.

This chain links TRBV7-2 with TRBJ2-1; 9 bases map to TRBD1. This CDR3 spans 15 amino acids. Germline lookup yields CDR1 SGHTA and CDR2 FQGNSA. The trim removed 6 bases at V and 6 bases at J, leaving 9 bases unmatched. CDR3 in amino acids: CASRRGLTGGNEQFF. In nucleotides, the CDR3 is TGTGCCAGCAGACGGGGACTGACAGGGGGCAATGAGCAGTTCTTC. The variable domain in full, with the rest retrieved from reference TRBV7-2 and TRBJ2-1, is GAGVSQSPSNKVTEKGKDVELRCDPISGHTALYWYRQSLGQGLEFLIYFQGNSAPDKSGLPSDRFSAERTGGSVSTLTIQRTQQEDSAVYLCASRRGLTGGNEQFFGPGTRLTVL.

This clone was detected a few times. The gene calls are TRBV6-5 and TRBJ2-7; 8 positions match TRBD1. Germline-derived CDR1 and CDR2 are MNHEY and SVGAGI. The CDR3 spans 12 residues. J was trimmed by 3 bases and V by 7 bases; bases with no gene match: 2. The DNA for the CDR3 is TGTGCCAGCATTGGACAGGGCTACGAGCAGTACTTC. This codes for CASIGQGYEQYF.

The chain employs TRBV7-2 and TRBJ1-1; 8 nucleotides match TRBD1. Trimming at V came to 4 bases and at J to 2 bases, leaving 6 bases not matched to a gene. The CDR3 spans 15 residues. The germline V gene encodes CDR1 SGHTA and CDR2 FQGNSA. The CDR3 is CASSSYRGGNTEAFF. The CDR3 DNA reads as TGTGCCAGCAGCTCATACAGGGGGGGTAACACTGAAGCTTTCTTT.